A single sample is the source of the 21 T cell receptor beta chains below, sequenced in a study of T cell repertoires in cytomegalovirus infection. From the reads, TCRdb called clonotypes with MiXCR, one entry per CDR3 protein. The data contain approximately 700,000 distinct CDR3 sequences, roughly 36% of them singletons. Sequencing input: PBMCs. The receptor set was obtained from a human donor in good health (CMV status not recorded). Some clones in this sample may be carry-over from other donors' samples.

J is TRBJ1-1 and V is TRBV7-6; D gene ambiguous. Germline lookup yields CDR1 SGHVS and CDR2 FNYEAQ. V was pared by 5 bases and J by 0 bases, with 13 bases between. CDR3 length: 15 residues. The CDR3 is CASSPSTDLNTEAFF. CDR3 nucleotide sequence: TGTGCCAGCAGCCCCTCGACGGACTTGAACACTGAAGCTTTCTTT.

The chain combines TRBV6-2 or TRBV6-3 with TRBJ1-5, with TRBD1 matching over 8 bases. Germline V CDR1 and CDR2: MNHEY, SVGEGT. After removal of 4 bases from V and 4 bases from J, the junction contained 9 bases not matched to a gene. The CDR3 contains 16 residues. CDR3 sequence: CASSSPGQGRNQPQHF. The CDR3 region has the DNA TGTGCCAGCAGTTCCCCAGGACAGGGCCGAAATCAGCCCCAGCATTTT.

The chain employs TRBV10-3 and TRBJ2-7; no definite D call. The CDR3 length is 13 residues. Trimming left V 11 bases short and J 2 bases short, with 16 bases between. Germline-derived CDR1 and CDR2 are ENHRY and SYGVKD. The CDR3 region has the DNA TGTGCCTCCGAAAAGGGCGGCACCTACGAGCAGTACTTC. Its protein is CASEKGGTYEQYF.

This clonotype occurred a few times. The CDR3 bases are TGTGCCAGCACCCAAAAAGGCCCCACTGAAGCTTTCTTT. Its protein is CASTQKGPTEAFF. The rearrangement uses TRBV7-8 and TRBJ1-1; D call uncertain. This CDR3 has 13 residues. Trimming took 7 bases from V and 4 from J, leaving 13 bases between them. Germline V gene lookup returns CDR1 SGHVS and CDR2 FQNEAQ.

This clonotype was picked up a small number of times. This chain joins TRBV6-1 and TRBJ2-7; the match to TRBD2 covers 8 bases. The V and J ends lost 2 bases and 4 bases, in that order; junction bases with no gene match: 10. Germline CDR1 reads MNHNS; CDR2 reads SASEGT. The CDR3 length is 16 residues. As DNA, the CDR3 is TGTGCCAGCAGTGAAACCAACGGGAGGGCTCTTTACGAGCAGTACTTC. Encoded protein: CASSETNGRALYEQYF.

The chain carries TRBV27 and TRBJ2-7; 7 positions agree with TRBD1. The V segment lost 2 bases and the J segment 2 bases; nucleotides outside the gene matches: 6. Germline V gives CDR1 MNHEY, CDR2 SMNVEV (reference sequence). The CDR3 runs 15 residues. The CDR3 nucleotides are TGTGCCAGCAGTTTAGGCCCGGGACAGCCCTACGAGCAGTACTTC. It yields the protein CASSLGPGQPYEQYF.

In DNA, the CDR3 is TGTGCCAGCAGCCAGAGACCGGACGCATCCTACGAGCAGTACTTC. It encodes CASSQRPDASYEQYF. The gene calls are TRBV14 and TRBJ2-7; no firm D call. V lost 3 bases, J lost 1 base, and 13 bases lay in between. The CDR3 loop spans 15 amino acids. CDR1 and CDR2 from the germline V gene are SGHDN and FVKESK.

This clonotype was recorded at least ten times. This sequence joins TRBV7-8 and TRBJ2-2; D remains ambiguous. The V gene lost 0 bases and the J gene lost 7 bases, with 0 bases spanning the gap. Per the germline V gene, CDR1 is SGHVS and CDR2 is FQNEAQ. The CDR3 covers 11 residues. CDR3 protein: CASSLAGELFF. In DNA form, the CDR3 reads TGTGCCAGCAGCTTAGCCGGGGAGCTGTTTTTT.

The gene calls are TRBV28 and TRBJ1-1; a weak D match, TRBD1 (6 bases). With 6 bases removed from V and 11 bases from J, the gap between germline ends came to 28 bases. Germline-derived CDR1 and CDR2 are MDHEN and SYDVKM. This CDR3 comprises 16 residues. CDR3 protein: CASRLFASGQGLRAFF. Written as DNA, the CDR3 is TGTGCCAGCAGACTATTCGCCTCGGGGCAGGGGCTTAGGGCTTTCTTT.

This clonotype was seen just once. Given the absence of the conserved phenylalanine or tryptophan at the CDR3 end, a read error is likely. The rearrangement joins TRBV5-1 to TRBJ1-2; 8 bases align to TRBD1. V was pared by 4 bases and J by 3 bases, with 8 bases of the junction left unmatched. Germline V gene lookup returns CDR1 SGHRS and CDR2 YFSETQ. The CDR3 length is 15 residues. The CDR3 sequence is CASSQGQGPHYGYTL. CDR3 bases: TGCGCCAGCAGCCAAGGACAGGGCCCTCACTATGGCTACACCTTA.

V is TRBV28 and J is TRBJ2-1, with 8 bases identical to TRBD2. Trimming took 5 bases from V and 7 from J; bases not matched to a gene: 10. CDR3 length: 15 amino acids. Germline CDR1 MDHEN, CDR2 SYDVKM. CDR3 DNA sequence: TGTGCCAGCAGTCCTATGGCGGGAGGCATAAATGAGCAGTTCTTC. This sequence encodes CASSPMAGGINEQFF.

In its sample, this clonotype was seen many times. J is TRBJ1-3 and V is TRBV7-2, with 9 nucleotides matching TRBD1. With V trimmed by 0 bases and J by 7 bases, 13 bases remained unmatched. This CDR3 is built from 18 residues. CDR1 and CDR2 from the germline V gene are SGHTA and FQGNSA. CDR3 bases: TGTGCCAGCAGCTTAGCCCGTCCCGGGACAGGGTCCGGGAACACCATATATTTT. This translates into CASSLARPGTGSGNTIYF.

The chain carries TRBV7-8 and TRBJ2-2; D is perhaps TRBD2 (7 bases). Germline V gene data show CDR1 as SGHVS and CDR2 as FQNEAQ. V lost 7 bases and J lost 7, with 31 bases in between. The CDR3 is made up of 19 amino acids. CDR3 sequence reads: CASIIQGGRDYHIHGELFF. The CDR3 coding sequence is TGTGCCAGCATCATCCAAGGGGGGCGGGACTACCATATCCACGGGGAGCTGTTTTTT.

Turning to this clonotype: The CDR3 does not end in the conserved phenylalanine or tryptophan, so this is likely a read error. The rearrangement links TRBV7-6 to TRBJ2-3; 12 nucleotides agree with TRBD2. V was clipped by 1 base and J by 5 bases; unmatched bases: 16. CDR3 length: 20 amino acids. CDR1 SGHVS and CDR2 FNYEAQ come from the germline V gene. The CDR3 here is CASSLELAGGTQRKRDTQYL. For the CDR3, the DNA is TGTGCCAGCAGCTTAGAACTAGCGGGAGGAACACAGAGGAAGAGAGATACGCAGTATTTG.

This chain uses TRBV5-1 with TRBJ2-1; TRBD2 matches 7 bases. The V gene's germline CDR1 is SGHRS and CDR2 YFSETQ. The CDR3 has 15 amino acids. J lost 3 bases, V lost 0 bases, and 3 bases had no gene match. The CDR3 sequence: CASSLAVAGYNEQFF. The CDR3 DNA reads TGCGCCAGCAGCTTGGCAGTAGCGGGCTACAATGAGCAGTTCTTC.

This sequence joins TRBV5-1 and TRBJ2-5, with TRBD2 matching over 14 bases. The CDR3 consists of 17 residues. J lost 5 bases, V lost 3 bases, and 9 bases had no gene match. CDR1 is SGHRS and CDR2 is YFSETQ in the germline V gene. This CDR3 is CASSSRLAGGAAETQYF. The DNA of the CDR3 is TGCGCCAGCAGCTCCCGACTAGCGGGGGGGGCGGCGGAGACCCAGTACTTC.

The rearrangement uses TRBV30 and TRBJ1-5; D perhaps matches TRBD1 (6 bases). The CDR3 covers 14 residues. Per germline, CDR1 GTSNPN and CDR2 SVGIG (reference sequence). The ends were cut back, 1 base at V and 5 bases at J, with 12 bases in the middle. The CDR3 sequence is CAWSAGHPHQPQHF. CDR3 coding DNA: TGTGCCTGGAGTGCGGGACATCCACATCAGCCCCAGCATTTT.

A few counts support this clonotype. The J gene is TRBJ2-7, the V gene TRBV27; tentative D call: TRBD1 (6 bases). This CDR3 has 12 residues. V gave up 4 bases and J gave up 5 bases, with 9 bases separating them. Germline V gene lookup returns CDR1 MNHEY and CDR2 SMNVEV (reference sequence). CDR3 in amino acids: CASSSRGNEQYF. The CDR3 DNA follows: TGTGCCAGCAGTTCCAGGGGAAACGAGCAGTACTTC.

The J gene is TRBJ1-2, the V gene TRBV2, with D tentatively TRBD1 (6 bases). Between the trimmed V and J ends, which lost 6 bases and 0 bases, there was a span of 14 bases. This CDR3 has 15 amino acids. Germline loops: CDR1 SNHLY, CDR2 FYNNEI. CDR3 DNA: TGTGCCAGCAGGAACCGGGACACCTCTAACTATGGCTACACCTTC. Translating gives CASRNRDTSNYGYTF.

This clonotype was seen more than once but under ten times. A much larger clone differs from this one at a single base, so this may be a read error. This chain links TRBV11-2 with TRBJ1-1; 7 nucleotides agree with TRBD1. Germline V gene lookup returns CDR1 SGHAT and CDR2 FQNNGV. V shed 5 bases and J 0 bases; nucleotides not matched to a gene: 3. The CDR3 consists of 14 residues. DNA for the CDR3: TGTGCCAGCAGCAAGGGACAGATGAACACTGAAGCTTTCTTT. It encodes CASSKGQMNTEAFF.

This chain connects TRBV28 to TRBJ2-7; 8 bases match TRBD2. Trimming cost V 1 base and J 4 bases; bases outside gene matches: 3. The CDR3 is made up of 14 amino acids. Per the germline V gene, CDR1 is MDHEN and CDR2 is SYDVKM. The CDR3 DNA sequence: TGTGCCAGCAGTTTATTCTCGGGAGGGTACGAGCAGTACTTC. This codes for CASSLFSGGYEQYF.